A single sample is the source of the 12 T cell receptor beta chains below, sequenced in a study of beta chain features in type 1 diabetes. Study conclusions and caveats: Significant though moderate, a shortening of TCRB CDR3s appeared in all four CD4+ subsets of Type 1 diabetes patients.

No antigen has been identified for these receptors. Of the isolated RNA, all was reverse transcribed, and so the sequenced material was expressed TCRB transcripts. Only in-frame clones appear in the TCRdb table, and some are missing; sequencing was by immunoSEQ multiplex PCR. Found here are some 150,000 clones, 10% to 15% of them singletons; the top ten hold around 1.2%. Sequencing used central memory CD4+ T cells from blood. The receptors derive from a man younger than 35 with type 1 diabetes.

The chain recombines TRBV6-5 with TRBJ2-7, with D possibly being TRBD1 (6 bases). CDR1 is MNHEY, CDR2 SVGAGI, per germline. The CDR3 is 14 residues long. Trimming removed 5 bases from V and 1 base from J, with 12 bases in between. The CDR3 coding sequence is TGTGCCAGCAGTCAACTGACAGGTTCCTACGAGCAGTACTTC. Encoded protein: CASSQLTGSYEQYF.

The rearrangement joins TRBV15 to TRBJ1-1; D is possibly TRBD1 (6 bases). Germline V gene sequence: CDR1 LNHNV, CDR2 YYDKDF (reference sequence). Trimming removed 3 bases at V and 1 base at J, with 9 bases between. This CDR3 is built from 14 residues. The CDR3 bases are TGTGCCACCAGCAGTGCACAGGGGAACACTGAAGCTTTCTTT. Its protein is CATSSAQGNTEAFF.

This clone was picked up a small number of times. The chain recombines TRBV5-4 with TRBJ2-1; D is perhaps TRBD1 or TRBD2 (5 bases each). The CDR3 totals 15 residues. V lost 2 bases and J lost 1, with 10 bases in between. Per the germline V gene, CDR1 is SGHNT and CDR2 is YYREEE (reference sequence). CDR3 nucleotides: TGTGCCAGCAGCTTCATGGGGGATTCCTACAATGAGCAGTTCTTC. Translating it yields CASSFMGDSYNEQFF.

The chain uses TRBV7-2 and TRBJ2-3, with D possibly TRBD1 on 6 matching bases. V shed 3 bases and J shed 0 bases, with 10 bases lying between them. CDR3 length equals 15 residues. Per germline, CDR1 SGHTA and CDR2 FQGNSA. CDR3 coding DNA: TGTGCCAGCAGCTTTAACAGGGCTAGCACAGATACGCAGTATTTT. It specifies CASSFNRASTDTQYF.

This clone was counted between two and nine times. The chain is built from TRBV7-3 and TRBJ2-3; possible D gene TRBD1, 6 bases. This CDR3 is 15 amino acids long. From germline, CDR1 is SGHTA and CDR2 FQGTGA. Trimming removed 6 bases at V and 4 bases at J, with 17 bases between. CDR3 DNA sequence: TGTGCCAGCAGTTCCGACAGGTTCGAAGCAGATACGCAGTATTTT. It translates to CASSSDRFEADTQYF.

The gene calls are TRBV9 and TRBJ2-5; D unclear. This CDR3 is built from 15 residues. The V end lost 0 bases, the J end lost 1 base, and 10 bases lay between the germline ends. Germline V gives CDR1 SGDLS, CDR2 YYNGEE. The CDR3 sequence is CASSVGGTTQETQYF. The CDR3 DNA reads as TGTGCCAGCAGCGTAGGTGGTACAACCCAAGAGACCCAGTACTTC.

This clone has more than one count but fewer than ten. The chain employs TRBV27 and TRBJ2-4, with D perhaps given as TRBD1 or TRBD2 (5 bases each). The V end lost 8 bases, the J end lost 9 bases, and 17 bases lay between the germline ends. Germline V gene lookup returns CDR1 MNHEY and CDR2 SMNVEV (reference sequence). The CDR3 consists of 13 residues. As DNA, the CDR3 is TGTGCCAGCCAGTACAGGACCGGGGCCATTCAGTACTTC. Its protein product is CASQYRTGAIQYF.

The chain links TRBV4-1 to TRBJ2-3; 7 bases are shared with TRBD1. The V and J ends lost 4 bases and 7 bases, in that order; junction bases with no gene match: 2. The germline V gene has CDR1 MGHRA and CDR2 YSYEKL. The length of the CDR3 is 12 residues. The CDR3 DNA sequence: TGCGCCAGCAGCCCGGGACAGCATACGCAGTATTTT. This sequence encodes CASSPGQHTQYF.

The chain carries TRBV2 and TRBJ2-5, with D uncertain. Germline CDR1 and CDR2: SNHLY and FYNNEI. The CDR3 is 14 residues long. Trimming removed 6 bases at V and 2 bases at J, with 13 bases between. The CDR3 DNA is TGTGCCAGCAGCGAGGATTGGGCTCAAGAGACCCAGTACTTC. Translating it yields CASSEDWAQETQYF.

V is TRBV11-2 and J is TRBJ2-1; TRBD2 aligns across 9 bases. Trimming cost V 6 bases and J 4 bases; bases outside gene matches: 4. CDR3 size: 14 residues. Germline CDR1 reads SGHAT; CDR2 reads FQNNGV. CDR3 sequence (DNA): TGTGCCAGCAGTTCTAGCGGGGATTACAATGAGCAGTTCTTC. This encodes CASSSSGDYNEQFF.

This clone has a handful of counts. V and J are TRBV6-6 and TRBJ1-6; tentative D call: TRBD1 (6 bases). Germline assignment: CDR1 MNHNY and CDR2 SVGAGI (reference sequence). The CDR3 length is 15 residues. V was shortened by 5 bases and J by 3 bases, with 11 bases between the two germline ends. The CDR3 region has the DNA TGTGCCAGCAGTCCCCAGGGGAACTATAATTCACCCCTCCACTTT. Protein sequence: CASSPQGNYNSPLHF.

This clone was counted many times. The chain has TRBV7-2 and TRBJ1-2; D might be TRBD1 (5 bases). V was trimmed by 3 bases and J by 0 bases, leaving 8 bases between them. Germline CDR1 SGHTA, CDR2 FQGNSA. CDR3 length: 14 residues. The CDR3, as DNA: TGTGCCAGCAGCTTCGACAGTGCTAACTATGGCTACACCTTC. It specifies CASSFDSANYGYTF. The entire variable domain, with the rest obtained from reference TRBV7-2 and TRBJ1-2, is as follows: GAGVSQSPSNKVTEKGKDVELRCDPISGHTALYWYRQSLGQGLEFLIYFQGNSAPDKSGLPSDRFSAERTGGSVSTLTIQRTQQEDSAVYLCASSFDSANYGYTFGSGTRLTVV.